This T cell receptor (beta chain) was identified during a study of beta chain features in type 1 diabetes. Points from the study as a whole: When Type 1 diabetes patients were examined, their TCRB CDR3s proved moderately but significantly shorter in all four CD4+ subsets.

In this sample, this clone turned up a few times. The antigen is unknown. CDR1 and CDR2 from the germline V gene are SGHRS and YFSETQ. This CDR3 is built from 16 residues. The V and J ends lost 0 bases and 0 bases respectively, with 10 bases between them. Sequenced material consisted of expressed TCRB transcripts (all of the isolated RNA was reverse transcribed). Sequencing used immunoSEQ multiplex PCR; TCRdb keeps in-frame clones, though not all of them. The data contain 640,000 or so clones, over 12% of them singletons. The sample comprised naive CD4+ T cells from blood. This clonotype was sampled from a man younger than 35 with type 1 diabetes. The rearrangement joins TRBV5-1 to TRBJ2-1; D not certain. Here the CDR3 reads CASSLVNVDSYNEQFF. The CDR3 DNA is TGCGCCAGCAGCTTGGTCAACGTTGACTCCTACAATGAGCAGTTCTTC.